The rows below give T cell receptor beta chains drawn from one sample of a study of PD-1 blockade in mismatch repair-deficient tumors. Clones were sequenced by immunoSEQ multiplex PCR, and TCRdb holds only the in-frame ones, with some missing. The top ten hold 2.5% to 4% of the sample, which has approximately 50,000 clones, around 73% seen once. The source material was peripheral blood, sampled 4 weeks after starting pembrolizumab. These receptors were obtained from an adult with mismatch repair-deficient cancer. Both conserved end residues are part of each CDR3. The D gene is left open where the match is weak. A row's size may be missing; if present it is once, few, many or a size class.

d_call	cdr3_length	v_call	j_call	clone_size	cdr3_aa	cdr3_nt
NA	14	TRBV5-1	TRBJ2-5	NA	CASSLAGNQETQYF	TGCGCCAGCAGCTTGGCTGGGAATCAAGAGACCCAGTACTTC
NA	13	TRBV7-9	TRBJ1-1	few	CASSLGTRAEAFF	TGTGCCAGCAGCCTCGGGACAAGAGCTGAAGCTTTCTTT
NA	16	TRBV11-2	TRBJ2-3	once	CASNPSSEISTDTQYF	TGTGCCAGCAACCCCTCTAGCGAGATCAGCACAGATACGCAGTATTTT
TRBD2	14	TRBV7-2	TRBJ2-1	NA	CASQLAGPYNEQFF	TGTGCCAGCCAGCTAGCGGGGCCCTACAATGAGCAGTTCTTC
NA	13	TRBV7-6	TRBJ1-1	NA	CASGQQDGTEAFF	TGTGCCAGCGGCCAACAGGACGGCACTGAAGCTTTCTTT
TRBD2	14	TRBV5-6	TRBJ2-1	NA	CASSSGLAGEEQFF	TGTGCCAGCAGCTCCGGACTAGCGGGAGAGGAGCAGTTCTTC
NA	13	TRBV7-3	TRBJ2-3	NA	CASSSRPRDTQYF	TGTGCCAGCAGTTCTAGGCCCCGGGATACGCAGTATTTT
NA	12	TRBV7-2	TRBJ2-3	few	CASSLGLDTQYF	TGTGCCAGCAGCTTAGGACTAGATACGCAGTATTTT
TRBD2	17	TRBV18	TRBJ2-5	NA	CASSQPGLAGGPETQYF	TGTGCCAGCTCACAGCCGGGACTAGCGGGAGGGCCAGAGACCCAGTACTTC
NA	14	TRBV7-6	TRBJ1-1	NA	CASSLNRANTEAFF	TGTGCCAGCAGCCTAAACAGAGCTAACACTGAAGCTTTCTTT
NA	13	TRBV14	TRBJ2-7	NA	CASSQGTRYEQYF	TGTGCCAGCAGCCAAGGTACCCGGTATGAGCAGTACTTC
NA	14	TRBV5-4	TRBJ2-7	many	CASSLTTDPYEQYF	TGTGCCAGCAGCTTGACGACAGACCCCTACGAGCAGTACTTC
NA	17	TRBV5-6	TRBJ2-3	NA	CASSSKSGWGSTDTQYF	TGTGCCAGCAGCTCTAAATCGGGTTGGGGGTCAACAGATACGCAGTATTTT
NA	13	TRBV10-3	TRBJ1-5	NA	CAISEGFAQPQHF	TGTGCCATCAGTGAAGGATTTGCCCAGCCCCAGCATTTT
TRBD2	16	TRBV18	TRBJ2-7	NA	CASSQGTSGNPYEQYF	TGTGCCAGCTCACAGGGGACTAGCGGGAATCCCTACGAGCAGTACTTC
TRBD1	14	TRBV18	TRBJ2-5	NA	CASSLDRGGETQYF	TGTGCCAGCTCTCTGGACAGGGGAGGAGAGACCCAGTACTTC
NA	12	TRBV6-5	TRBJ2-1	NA	CASSFSLAEQFF	TGTGCCAGCAGTTTTTCCTTAGCGGAGCAGTTCTTC
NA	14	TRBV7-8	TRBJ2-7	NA	CASSGSENTYEQYF	TGTGCCAGCAGCGGCTCAGAGAATACCTACGAGCAGTACTTC
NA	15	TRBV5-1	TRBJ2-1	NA	CASSLAGDSYGEQFF	TGCGCCAGCAGCTTGGCGGGGGACTCATATGGTGAGCAGTTCTTC
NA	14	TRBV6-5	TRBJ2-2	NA	CASSPRLNTGELFF	TGTGCCAGCAGTCCAAGGTTGAACACCGGGGAGCTGTTTTTT
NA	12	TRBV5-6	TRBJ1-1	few	CASSLYYTEAFF	TGTGCCAGCAGCTTATATTACACTGAAGCTTTCTTT
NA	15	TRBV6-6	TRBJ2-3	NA	CASSYGTSSTDTQYF	TGTGCCAGCAGTTACGGGACGTCTAGCACAGATACGCAGTATTTT